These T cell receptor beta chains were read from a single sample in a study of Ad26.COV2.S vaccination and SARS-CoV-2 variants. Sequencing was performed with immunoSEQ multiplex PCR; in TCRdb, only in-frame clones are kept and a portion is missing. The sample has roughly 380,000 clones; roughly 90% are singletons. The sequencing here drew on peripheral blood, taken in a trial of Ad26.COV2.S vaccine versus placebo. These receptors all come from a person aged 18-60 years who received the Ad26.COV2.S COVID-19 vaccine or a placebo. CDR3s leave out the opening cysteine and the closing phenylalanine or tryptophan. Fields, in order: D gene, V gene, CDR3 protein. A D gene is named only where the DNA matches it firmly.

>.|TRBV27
ASSLVTGELF
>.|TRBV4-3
ASSPNVGDTQY
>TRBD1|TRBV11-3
ASSPGADRVHEQY
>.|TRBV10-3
AISEAKGRGANVLT
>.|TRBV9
ASSVDPGNWNSPLH
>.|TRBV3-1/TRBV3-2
ASSQQPGTDYGYT
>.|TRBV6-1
ASSDWNLNTEAF
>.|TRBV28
ASSFAQGWGSSNSPLH
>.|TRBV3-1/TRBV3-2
ASSPRDRSYEQY
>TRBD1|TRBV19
ASSPPGTGLNQPQH
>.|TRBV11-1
ASSPRSGVGEQF
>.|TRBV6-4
ASKGGGESDYT
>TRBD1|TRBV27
ASSLSGQGGQPQH
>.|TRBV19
ASSMGADANYGYT
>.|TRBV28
ATGTNYGYT
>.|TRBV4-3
ASSQDRARNYGYT
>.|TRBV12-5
ASGFAGGELF
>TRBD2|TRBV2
ASSEGGGLFRY
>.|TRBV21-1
ASSKAQTEAF
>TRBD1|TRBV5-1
ASSPPRQGGTEAF
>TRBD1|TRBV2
ASRGQVSYEQY
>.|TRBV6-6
ASSYSREDTQY
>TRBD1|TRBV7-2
ASSLTGTGLGTEAF
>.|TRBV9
ASSFSPQGGAEAF
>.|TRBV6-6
ASSSIIGQVSYEQY
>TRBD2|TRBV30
AWSPGLAGAEQF
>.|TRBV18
ASSPRSGKETQY
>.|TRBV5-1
ASSLTADYGYT
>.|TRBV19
ASGLQGVRTEAF
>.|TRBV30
AYSLTSTNEKLF
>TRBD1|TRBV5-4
ASSPGQGRETQY
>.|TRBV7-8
ASSPLTGYT
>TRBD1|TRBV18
ASSPTGGSGNTIY
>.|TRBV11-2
ASSLGGGPVYEQY
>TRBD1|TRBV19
ASSTFDRGGTYEQY
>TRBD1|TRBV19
ASRGGTGVTEAF
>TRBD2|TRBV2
ASRTSGGNTDTQY
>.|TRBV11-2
ASSRGPNTEAF
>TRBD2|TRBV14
ASSQSPGKRGATSTDTQY
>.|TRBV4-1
ASSPTVGGQPQH
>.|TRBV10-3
AISGGENTEAF
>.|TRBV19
ASSPPSSEAF
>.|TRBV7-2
ASSFLGDTEAF